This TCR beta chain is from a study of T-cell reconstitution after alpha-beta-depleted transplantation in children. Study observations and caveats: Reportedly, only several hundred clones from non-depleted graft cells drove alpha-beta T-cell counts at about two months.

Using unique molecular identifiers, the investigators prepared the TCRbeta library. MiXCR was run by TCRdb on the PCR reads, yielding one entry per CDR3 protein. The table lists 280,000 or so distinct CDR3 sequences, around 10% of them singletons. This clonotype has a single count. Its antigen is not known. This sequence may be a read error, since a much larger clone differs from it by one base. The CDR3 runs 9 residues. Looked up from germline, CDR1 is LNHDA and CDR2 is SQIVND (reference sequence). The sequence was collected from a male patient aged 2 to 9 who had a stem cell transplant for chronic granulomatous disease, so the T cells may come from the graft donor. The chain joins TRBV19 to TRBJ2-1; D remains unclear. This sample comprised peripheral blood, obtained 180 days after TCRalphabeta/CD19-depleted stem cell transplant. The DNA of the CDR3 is TGTGCCATATTCAATGAGCGGTTCTTC. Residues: CAIFNERFF.